The present T cell receptor (beta chain) was sequenced within a study of cytomegalovirus exposure and HLA in healthy donors. The CDR3 runs 13 residues. The V end lost 3 bases, the J end lost 7 bases, and 13 bases lay between the germline ends. CDR1 is SQVTM, CDR2 ANQGSEA, per germline. Primers for the PCR totalled 60 Vbeta and 13 Jbeta. This table comes from immunoSEQ multiplex PCR, and its TCRdb copy is limited to in-frame clones, with some not included. The data contain tens of thousands of clones, around 64% of them singletons. The TCR sequence derives from a woman aged 50 to 65 in good health and CMV-seronegative. The chain uses TRBV29-1 and TRBJ2-1, with D tentatively TRBD1 (5 bases). The sequenced sample consisted of PBMCs. The CDR3 loop reads CSVEGQLGNEQFF. The CDR3 region has the DNA TGCAGCGTTGAGGGGCAGCTGGGGAATGAGCAGTTCTTC.